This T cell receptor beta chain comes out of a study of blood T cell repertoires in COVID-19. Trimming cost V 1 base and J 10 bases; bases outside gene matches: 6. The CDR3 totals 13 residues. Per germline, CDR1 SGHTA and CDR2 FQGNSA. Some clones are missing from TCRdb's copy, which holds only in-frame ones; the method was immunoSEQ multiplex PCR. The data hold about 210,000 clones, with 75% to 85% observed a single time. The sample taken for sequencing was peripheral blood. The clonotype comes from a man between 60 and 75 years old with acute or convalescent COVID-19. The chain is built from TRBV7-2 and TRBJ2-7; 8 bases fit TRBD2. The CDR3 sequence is CASSLGAGVGQYF. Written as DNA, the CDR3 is TGTGCCAGCAGCTTAGGAGCGGGAGTTGGACAGTACTTC.